This entry describes one T cell receptor (beta chain). The antigen it binds to is not known. Within one base of it there is no much larger clone, and no base qualities were kept. This sample stems from a study of shared clonotypes between healthy human individuals (dated by TCRdb to the early 2020s). General notes on the study: The cohort comprised a couple of women and a few men aged 18 to 49 years. For each donor, CD4 naive and CD4 memory were each run on three plates, CD8 naive on two plates, and CD8 memory on one plate. Blood TCR repertoires of roughly 5 healthy adults were deeply sequenced to estimate repertoire size and the extent of clonotype sharing between individuals. To increase sequencing depth and limit assay-specific biases, different laboratories used diverse techniques to prepare libraries and sequence TCR repertoires. Each donor's leukapheresis produced roughly between roughly 0.9 and 8.9 billion PBMCs. Summary of the overall study and its limitations: Based on pairwise subsampling, the degree of clonotype sharing among donors was expected to be affected by sequencing depth. Larger estimated clonotype richness was generally found for naive subsets than for memory subsets. Across a handful of donors, roughly 5.1% of naive CD4, roughly 3.5% of naive CD8, 2% to 2.5% of memory CD4, and under 0.45% of memory CD8 clonotypes were shared. Because the study included a small number of donors, the genetic and exposure-history diversity represented was limited. Sampling was limited to blood, and TCR repertoires in tissue likely differ from TCR repertoires in blood. Incomplete sequencing was indicated by rarefaction of sorted-subset datasets, despite the large sequencing depth. Compared with non-shared clonotypes, clonotypes shared by all four sorted-subset donors had higher generation probabilities.

CDR1 SGHAT and CDR2 FQNNGV were looked up in the germline V gene. The CDR3 covers 15 residues, taking in both the cysteine and the phenylalanine. Only the CDR3 DNA is retained, 45 bases long and in frame from the first base. Relative to germline, V is missing 4 bases and J is missing 6 bases, with 10 bases of the junction outside any gene match. TCR CDR3 regions were amplified from genomic DNA by multiplex PCR using the deep immunoSEQ assay. For each cell subset, the extracted genomic DNA was distributed evenly across all wells of several immunoSEQ 96-well plates, and each plate served as one replicate. For sorted subsets, 200 to 250 ng of genomic DNA, equivalent to 25,000 to 35,000 T cell genomes, went into each replicate PCR. Purified libraries were quantified with a Qubit 3.0 fluorometer, sized on a Bioanalyzer 2100, and re-quantified with the KAPA Library Quantification kit. Every immunoSEQ 96-well plate was sequenced on a separate single-read 150-cycle Illumina NextSeq 550 flow cell. Under the source paper's analysis protocol: The immunoSEQ output contained only junctional sequences without quality scores, so filtering could not match that applied to full-length reads. Sequences were annotated with PyIR, a Python wrapper for IgBLAST v1.9, using IMGT germline references to assign V/J genes and CDR3. Reads were removed for weak V/J assignments (E-value above 1e-6), missing CDR3, stop codons, out-of-frame junctions, or ambiguous translated residues. V3J clonotypes were defined as sequences sharing the same inferred V gene, J gene, and CDR3 amino acid sequence. Percentage overlap between repertoires was calculated by dividing the number of shared unique clonotypes by the size of the smaller repertoire. RTK rarefaction, the Chao1 estimator, and Recon v2.1 estimates of unobserved clonotypes were used to assess repertoire richness. Generation probabilities were computed with OLGA for all TCRbeta clonotypes obtained by the gDNA method from a handful of donors. Sourced from immuneACCESS, this table was stored by TCRdb with only in-frame sequences that have V and J called. A share of the clones is absent; for the studies checked, an unresolved V gene accounts for under half, and the remainder has no known explanation. The DNA was the basis for D and trimming; V, J and clone size are from that table. This sample comprises 550,000 to 750,000 clones, about 91% of them detected only once. The ten largest clones capture 24% of the sample.

CD8 naive samples were CD45RO-negative cells positively selected for CCR7, giving a CD45RA+CCR7+ population that excluded TemRA cells. The donors were healthy, HIV-negative adults with no recently reported acute infections or vaccinations. Every donor was a Caucasian adult residing in Nashville, Tennessee, USA. Blood was obtained by leukapheresis, after which PBMCs were separated by Ficoll-Histopaque density gradient centrifugation and cryopreserved in liquid nitrogen vapor phase. Analytical flow cytometry was used to check the purity and quantity of each magnetically sorted T cell population. Each sorted fraction had its genomic DNA isolated and then quantified by UV absorbance on a Nanodrop 2000c.

Sequencing was done on a sample of naive CD8+ T cells sorted from blood. What this sample's cell subset or site label stands for: CD45RA+CCR7+. The TCR was taken from a man younger than 40 in good health. The sequence links TRBV11-2 to TRBJ2-7; 9 central nucleotides agree with TRBD2. CDR3 region: CASSSPRTSEGEQYF. DNA sequence: TGTGCCAGCAGCTCGCCCCGGACTAGCGAGGGCGAGCAGTACTTC.